Included here is one TCR beta chain sequence, with context. Germline V lookup: CDR1 MNHEY, CDR2 SMNVEV (reference sequence). Trimming at V came to 5 bases and at J to 1 base, leaving 7 bases not matched to a gene. The CDR3 sequence is 15 residues long. This specimen belongs to a study of shared clonotypes between healthy human individuals. Only in-frame clones appear in the TCRdb table, and some are missing; sequencing was by immunoSEQ multiplex PCR. Of 900,000 to 1,200,000 clones in the sample, around 82% are singletons; the top ten hold 0.55% to 0.7%. This rearrangement joins TRBV27 to TRBJ1-1; 7 bases are shared with TRBD1. The sample comprised memory CD4+ T cells from PBMCs. Subset meaning: CD45RA-negative fraction. This TCR was sampled from a man younger than 30 in good health. Some clones in this sample may be carry-over from other donors' samples. The DNA of the CDR3 is TGTGCCAGCAGTCTTAAGGGGACAGCGAACACTGAAGCTTTCTTT. Amino acids: CASSLKGTANTEAFF.